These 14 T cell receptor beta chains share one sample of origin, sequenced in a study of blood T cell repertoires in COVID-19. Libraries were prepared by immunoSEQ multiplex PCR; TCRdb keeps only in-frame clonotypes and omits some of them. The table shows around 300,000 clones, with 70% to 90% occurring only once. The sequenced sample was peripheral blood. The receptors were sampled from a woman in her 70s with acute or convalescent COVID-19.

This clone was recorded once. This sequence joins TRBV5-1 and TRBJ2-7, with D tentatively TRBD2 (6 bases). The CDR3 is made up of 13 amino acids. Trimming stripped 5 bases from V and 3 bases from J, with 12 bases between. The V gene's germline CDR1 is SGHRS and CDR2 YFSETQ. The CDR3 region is CASRGGTFYEQYF. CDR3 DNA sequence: TGCGCCAGCAGGGGTGGGACTTTCTACGAGCAGTACTTC.

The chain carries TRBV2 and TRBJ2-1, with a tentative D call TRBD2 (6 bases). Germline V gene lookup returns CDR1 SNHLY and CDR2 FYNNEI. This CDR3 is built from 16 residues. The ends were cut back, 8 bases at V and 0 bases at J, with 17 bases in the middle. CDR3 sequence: CASRREILSSYNEQFF. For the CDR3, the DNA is TGTGCCAGCCGGAGGGAAATCCTGAGCTCCTACAATGAGCAGTTCTTC.

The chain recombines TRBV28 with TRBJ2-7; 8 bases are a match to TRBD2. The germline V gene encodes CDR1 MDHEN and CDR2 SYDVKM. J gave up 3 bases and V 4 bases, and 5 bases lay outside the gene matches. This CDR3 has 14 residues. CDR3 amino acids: CASSSGLELYEQYF. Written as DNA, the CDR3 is TGTGCCAGCAGTTCGGGACTAGAACTCTACGAGCAGTACTTC.

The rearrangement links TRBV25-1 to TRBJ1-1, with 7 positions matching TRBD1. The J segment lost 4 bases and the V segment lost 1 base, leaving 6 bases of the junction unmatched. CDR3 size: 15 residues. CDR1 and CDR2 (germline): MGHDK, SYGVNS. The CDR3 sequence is CASSESGGRGTEAFF. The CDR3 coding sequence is TGTGCCAGCAGTGAATCAGGGGGGCGCGGCACTGAAGCTTTCTTT.

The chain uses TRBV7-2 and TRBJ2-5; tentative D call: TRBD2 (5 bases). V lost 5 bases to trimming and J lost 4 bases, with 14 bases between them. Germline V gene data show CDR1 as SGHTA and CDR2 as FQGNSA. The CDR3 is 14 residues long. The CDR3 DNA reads TGTGCCAGCAGCGCATCCGGGATAGGAGAGACCCAGTACTTC. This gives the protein CASSASGIGETQYF.

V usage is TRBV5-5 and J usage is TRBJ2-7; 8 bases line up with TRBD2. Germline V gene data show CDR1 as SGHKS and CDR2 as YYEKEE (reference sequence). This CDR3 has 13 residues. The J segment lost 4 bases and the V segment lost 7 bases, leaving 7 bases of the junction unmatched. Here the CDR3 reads CASAGGIYYEQYF. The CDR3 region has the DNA TGTGCCAGCGCGGGGGGTATTTATTACGAGCAGTACTTC.

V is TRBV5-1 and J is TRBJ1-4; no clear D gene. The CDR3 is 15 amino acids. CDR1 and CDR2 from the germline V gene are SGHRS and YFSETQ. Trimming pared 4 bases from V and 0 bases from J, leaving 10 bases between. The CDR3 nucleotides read TGCGCCAGCAGCCTGGGAGCGTCAACTAATGAAAAACTGTTTTTT. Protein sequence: CASSLGASTNEKLFF.

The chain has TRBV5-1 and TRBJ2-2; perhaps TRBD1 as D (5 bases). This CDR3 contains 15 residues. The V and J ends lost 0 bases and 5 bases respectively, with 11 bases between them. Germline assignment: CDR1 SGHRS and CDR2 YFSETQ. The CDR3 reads CASSLVQGGTGELFF. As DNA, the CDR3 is TGCGCCAGCAGCTTGGTTCAGGGTGGGACCGGGGAGCTGTTTTTT.

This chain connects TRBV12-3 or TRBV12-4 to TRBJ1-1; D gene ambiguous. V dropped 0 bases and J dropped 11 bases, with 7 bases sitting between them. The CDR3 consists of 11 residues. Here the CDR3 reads CASSLAVFAFF. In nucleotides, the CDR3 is TGTGCCAGCAGTTTAGCCGTTTTTGCTTTCTTT.

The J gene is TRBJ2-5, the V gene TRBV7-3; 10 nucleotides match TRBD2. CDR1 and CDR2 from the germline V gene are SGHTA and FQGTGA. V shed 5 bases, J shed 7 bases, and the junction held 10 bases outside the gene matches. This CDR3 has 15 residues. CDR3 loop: CASSPLSGGAGTQYF. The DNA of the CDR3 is TGTGCCAGCAGCCCCCTCAGCGGGGGGGCGGGGACCCAGTACTTC.

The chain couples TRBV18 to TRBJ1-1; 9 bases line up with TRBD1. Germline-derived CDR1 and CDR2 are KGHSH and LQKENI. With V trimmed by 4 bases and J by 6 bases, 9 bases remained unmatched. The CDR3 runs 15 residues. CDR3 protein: CASSLLQGADAEAFF. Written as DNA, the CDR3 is TGTGCCAGCTCACTATTACAGGGGGCGGACGCTGAAGCTTTCTTT.

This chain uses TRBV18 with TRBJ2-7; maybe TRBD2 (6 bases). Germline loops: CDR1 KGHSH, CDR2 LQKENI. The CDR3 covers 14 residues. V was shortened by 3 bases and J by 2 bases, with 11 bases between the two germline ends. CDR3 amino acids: CASSPNGGPYEQYF. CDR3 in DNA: TGTGCCAGCTCACCCAACGGAGGGCCCTACGAGCAGTACTTC.

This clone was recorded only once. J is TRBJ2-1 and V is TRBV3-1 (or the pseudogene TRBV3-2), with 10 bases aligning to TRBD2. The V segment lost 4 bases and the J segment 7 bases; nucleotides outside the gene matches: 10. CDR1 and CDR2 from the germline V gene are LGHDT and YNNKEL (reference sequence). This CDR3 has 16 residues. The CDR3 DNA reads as TGTGCCAGCAGCCGGCAAAGCGGGGGGGCCGTGAATGAGCAGTTCTTC. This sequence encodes CASSRQSGGAVNEQFF.

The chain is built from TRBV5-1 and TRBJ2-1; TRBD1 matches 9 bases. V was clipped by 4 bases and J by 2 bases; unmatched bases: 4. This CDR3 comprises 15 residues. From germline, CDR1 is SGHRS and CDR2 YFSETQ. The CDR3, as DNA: TGCGCCAGCAGCCCCGGACAGGGGCCCTACAATGAGCAGTTCTTC. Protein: CASSPGQGPYNEQFF.